This is a list of T cell receptor beta chains from one sample in a study of T cell changes during pregnancy in multiple sclerosis. The assay was immunoSEQ multiplex PCR, and TCRdb's table has in-frame clones only and misses some. Here the sample spans some 100,000 clones, 75% to 95% being singletons. Material: peripheral blood, obtained in the second trimester of pregnancy. Every receptor here comes from a female donor with multiple sclerosis, enrolled in a pregnancy study. Both conserved end residues are part of each CDR3. A D gene is named only where the DNA matches it firmly. Some rows mark clone size as missing; the rest say once, few, many or name a class of expanded clone.

. TRBJ1-1 TRBV28 . CASSVVDSRINTEAFF TGTGCCAGCAGTGTGGTGGACAGCAGAATAAACACTGAAGCTTTCTTT
. TRBJ2-1 TRBV7-8 . CASSLVGSYNEQFF TGTGCCAGCAGCTTAGTCGGGTCTTACAATGAGCAGTTCTTC
TRBD2 TRBJ2-1 TRBV6-1 once CASSERIVGGSSYNEQFF TGTGCCAGCAGTGAACGGATCGTCGGCGGGAGTTCCTACAATGAGCAGTTCTTC
. TRBJ2-1 TRBV30 . CAWSEGPYRVF TGTGCCTGGAGCGAGGGACCGTACAGGGTCTTC
TRBD1 TRBJ1-2 TRBV28 . CASSFLTGITANYGYTF TGTGCCAGCAGTTTCTTGACAGGGATAACAGCTAACTATGGCTACACCTTC
. TRBJ2-5 TRBV5-4 . CASSVAVSRLETQYF TGTGCCAGCAGCGTTGCGGTTTCGAGGCTAGAGACCCAGTACTTC
. TRBJ2-3 TRBV28 once CASSLFAGITDTQYF TGTGCCAGCAGTTTATTCGCGGGGATCACAGATACGCAGTATTTT
. TRBJ2-1 TRBV4-1 once CASSQDPTYNEQFF TGCGCCAGCAGCCAAGATCCCACCTACAATGAGCAGTTCTTC
. TRBJ1-4 TRBV30 . CAWSGLAGGGEKLFF TGTGCCTGGAGTGGTTTAGCGGGGGGTGGTGAAAAACTGTTTTTT
. TRBJ2-1 TRBV14 . CASSQALYNEQFF TGTGCCAGCAGCCAAGCACTATACAATGAGCAGTTCTTC
TRBD1 TRBJ1-2 TRBV11-1 few CASSTGVGYGYTF TGTGCCAGCTCCACAGGGGTCGGCTATGGCTACACCTTC
TRBD1 TRBJ1-4 TRBV5-4 . CASSQGQINEKLFF TGTGCCAGCAGCCAGGGACAGATTAATGAAAAACTGTTTTTT
TRBD2 TRBJ2-5 TRBV28 once CASSLGTSGSRETQYF TGTGCCAGCAGTTTGGGGACTAGCGGGAGTCGGGAGACCCAGTACTTC
TRBD1 TRBJ2-2 TRBV2 . CASRQDRAGGELFF TGTGCCAGCAGACAGGACAGGGCTGGCGGGGAGCTGTTTTTT
. TRBJ1-5 TRBV11-2 once CASSSQGSNQPQHF TGTGCCAGCAGCTCACAGGGAAGCAATCAGCCCCAGCATTTT
TRBD1 TRBJ1-1 TRBV15 . CATSNGQGDSEAFF TGTGCCACCAGCAATGGACAGGGCGACTCTGAAGCTTTCTTT
. TRBJ2-7 TRBV29-1 . CSVQGPYEQYF TGCAGCGTTCAGGGCCCCTACGAGCAGTACTTC
TRBD2 TRBJ2-1 TRBV7-2 . CASSLTSGRKSSYNEQFF TGTGCCAGCAGCTTAACTAGCGGACGAAAGAGCTCCTACAATGAGCAGTTCTTC
. TRBJ1-2 TRBV5-4 . CASSPGGENYGYTF TGTGCCAGCAGCCCCGGGGGGGAGAACTATGGCTACACCTTC
TRBD1 TRBJ2-2 TRBV10-3 . CAIWGQALFF TGTGCCATTTGGGGACAGGCCCTGTTTTTT
TRBD1 TRBJ1-2 TRBV5-6 . CASSAPGQGNYGYTF TGTGCCAGCAGCGCACCGGGACAGGGGAACTATGGCTACACCTTC
. TRBJ2-7 TRBV7-2 . CASSLVGVLYEQYF TGTGCCAGCAGCTTAGTAGGGGTTCTATACGAGCAGTACTTC
TRBD1 TRBJ2-3 TRBV10-2 . CASSRQGAGTDTQYF TGCGCCAGCAGCCGACAGGGGGCAGGTACAGATACGCAGTATTTT
TRBD1 TRBJ2-3 TRBV6-5 . CASKQFPGQTYF TGTGCCAGCAAGCAGTTTCCGGGACAGACCTATTTT
. TRBJ2-4 TRBV6-1 . CASSEAPRVGIAKNIQYF TGTGCCAGCAGTGAAGCCCCGCGGGTCGGAATAGCCAAAAACATTCAGTACTTC
. TRBJ1-3 TRBV7-8 . CASSFAGARASSGNTIYF TGTGCCAGCAGCTTTGCGGGGGCCAGGGCGAGCTCTGGAAACACCATATATTTT
TRBD1 TRBJ2-7 TRBV14 . CASSPQTTGLSYEQYF TGTGCCAGCAGCCCGCAAACGACAGGGTTATCCTACGAGCAGTACTTC
TRBD2 TRBJ2-2 TRBV28 . CASSTWTSGSQTGELFF TGTGCCAGCAGTACCTGGACTAGCGGGAGTCAGACCGGGGAGCTGTTTTTT
TRBD1 TRBJ1-1 TRBV4-1 . CASSQEQRQGPLGAFF TGCGCCAGCAGCCAAGAGCAAAGACAGGGGCCCCTCGGGGCTTTCTTT
TRBD1 TRBJ1-3 TRBV10-2 . CASSEDRDGNTIYF TGCGCCAGCAGTGAGGACAGGGACGGAAACACCATATATTTT
. TRBJ2-1 TRBV18 . CASSGPPRSFPYNEQFF TGTGCCAGCTCAGGCCCCCCTAGAAGTTTCCCCTACAATGAGCAGTTCTTC
TRBD2 TRBJ2-3 TRBV10-1 . CASNPWGGSSTDTQYF TGCGCCAGCAACCCTTGGGGGGGATCTAGCACAGATACGCAGTATTTT
. TRBJ2-7 TRBV2 . CASSRDTRYEQYF TGTGCCAGCAGTAGAGACACCCGCTACGAGCAGTACTTC
TRBD2 TRBJ2-3 TRBV28 . CASSLYVTSDSTDTQYF TGTGCCAGCAGTTTATATGTCACTAGCGATAGCACAGATACGCAGTATTTT
TRBD2 TRBJ2-7 TRBV7-9 . CASSLAGGPYEQYF TGTGCCAGCAGCTTAGCGGGAGGGCCCTACGAGCAGTACTTC
. TRBJ2-7 TRBV9 . CASSVAGVAQTYEQYF TGTGCCAGCAGCGTAGCTGGGGTAGCGCAGACCTACGAGCAGTACTTC
. TRBJ2-1 TRBV4-3 . CASSLGTAAYNEQFF TGCGCCAGCAGCCTAGGGACTGCGGCTTACAATGAGCAGTTCTTC
. TRBJ2-5 TRBV19 few CASSKTAFQETQYF TGTGCCAGTAGTAAGACAGCTTTTCAAGAGACCCAGTACTTC
TRBD1 TRBJ1-5 TRBV6-6 . CASSMGQLNQPQHF TGTGCCAGCAGCATGGGACAGTTAAATCAGCCCCAGCATTTT
TRBD1 TRBJ2-5 TRBV14 . CASSQGDRQWELQETQYF TGTGCCAGCAGCCAAGGGGACAGACAATGGGAATTACAAGAGACCCAGTACTTC
TRBD1 TRBJ2-2 TRBV6-5 once CASWVTGSGELFF TGTGCCAGCTGGGTGACAGGGAGCGGGGAGCTGTTTTTT
. TRBJ1-6 TRBV6-5 once CASSYAHLGGNSPLHF TGTGCCAGCAGTTACGCCCACCTGGGGGGGAATTCACCCCTCCACTTT
. TRBJ1-1 TRBV7-9 . CASSSRGGARSEAFF TGTGCCAGCAGCTCGCGTGGTGGGGCGCGGTCTGAAGCTTTCTTT
TRBD1 TRBJ1-1 TRBV5-1 . CASSSAGGAMNTEAFF TGCGCCAGCAGCTCCGCAGGGGGAGCCATGAACACTGAAGCTTTCTTT
TRBD2 TRBJ2-7 TRBV28 . CASRTSGSPYEQYF TGTGCCAGCAGGACTAGCGGGAGTCCCTACGAGCAGTACTTC
TRBD2 TRBJ2-3 TRBV30 once CAWRSREGPGDTQYF TGTGCCTGGAGATCCCGGGAGGGCCCGGGGGATACGCAGTATTTT
. TRBJ2-5 TRBV7-8 . CASSLLPGETQYF TGTGCCAGCAGCTTATTACCGGGAGAGACCCAGTACTTC
. TRBJ2-1 TRBV27 . CASSLYPSGRTNEQFF TGTGCCAGCAGTTTGTACCCTAGTGGTAGGACAAATGAGCAGTTCTTC
TRBD2 TRBJ2-7 TRBV9 . CASSVGLLAGQNEQYF TGTGCCAGCAGCGTAGGACTACTAGCGGGACAAAACGAGCAGTACTTC
. TRBJ2-7 TRBV29-1 once CSVCWTEGGEQYF TGCAGCGTATGCTGGACAGAGGGGGGGGAGCAGTACTTC
. TRBJ1-3 TRBV15 . CATSRERGSGNTIYF TGTGCCACCAGCAGGGAGAGGGGGTCTGGAAACACCATATATTTT